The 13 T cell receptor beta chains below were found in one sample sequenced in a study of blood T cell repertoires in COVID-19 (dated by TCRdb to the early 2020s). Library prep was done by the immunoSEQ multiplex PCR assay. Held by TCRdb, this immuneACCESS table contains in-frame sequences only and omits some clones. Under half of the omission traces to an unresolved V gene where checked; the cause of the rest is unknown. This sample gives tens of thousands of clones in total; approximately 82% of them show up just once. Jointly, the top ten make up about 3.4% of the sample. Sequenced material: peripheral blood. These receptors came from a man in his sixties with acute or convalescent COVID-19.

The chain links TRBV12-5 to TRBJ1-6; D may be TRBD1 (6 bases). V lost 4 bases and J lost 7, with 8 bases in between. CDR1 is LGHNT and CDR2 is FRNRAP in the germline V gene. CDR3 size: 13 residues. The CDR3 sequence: CASGWQGNSPLHF. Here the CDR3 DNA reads TGTGCTAGTGGTTGGCAGGGGAATTCACCCCTCCACTTT.

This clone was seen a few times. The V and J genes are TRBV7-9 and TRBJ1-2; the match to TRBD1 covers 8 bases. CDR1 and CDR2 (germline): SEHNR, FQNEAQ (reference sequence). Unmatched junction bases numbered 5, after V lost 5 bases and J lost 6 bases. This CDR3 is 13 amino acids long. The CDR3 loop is CASSLTGVDGYTF. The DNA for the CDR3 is TGTGCCAGCAGCCTGACAGGGGTCGATGGCTACACCTTC. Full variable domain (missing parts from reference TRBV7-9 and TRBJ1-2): DTGVSQNPRHKITKRGQNVTFRCDPISEHNRLYWYRQTLGQGPEFLTYFQNEAQLEKSRLLSDRFSAERPKGSFSTLEIQRTEQGDSAMYLCASSLTGVDGYTFGSGTRLTVV.

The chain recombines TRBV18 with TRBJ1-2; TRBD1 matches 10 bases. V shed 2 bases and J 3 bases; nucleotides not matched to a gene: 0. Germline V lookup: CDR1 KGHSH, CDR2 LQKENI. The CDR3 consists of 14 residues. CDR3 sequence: CASSPGTGDYGYTF. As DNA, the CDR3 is TGTGCCAGCTCACCAGGGACAGGGGACTATGGCTACACCTTC. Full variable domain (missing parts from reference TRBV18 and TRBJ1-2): NAGVMQNPRHLVRRRGQEARLRCSPMKGHSHVYWYRQLPEEGLKFMVYLQKENIIDESGMPKERFSAEFPKEGPSILRIQQVVRGDSAAYFCASSPGTGDYGYTFGSGTRLTVV.

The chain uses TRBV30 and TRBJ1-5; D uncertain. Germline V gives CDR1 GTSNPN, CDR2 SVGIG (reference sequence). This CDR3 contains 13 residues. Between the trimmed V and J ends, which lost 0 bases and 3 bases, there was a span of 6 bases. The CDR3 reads CAWSVGNNQPQHF. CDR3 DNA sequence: TGTGCCTGGAGTGTCGGGAACAATCAGCCCCAGCATTTT.

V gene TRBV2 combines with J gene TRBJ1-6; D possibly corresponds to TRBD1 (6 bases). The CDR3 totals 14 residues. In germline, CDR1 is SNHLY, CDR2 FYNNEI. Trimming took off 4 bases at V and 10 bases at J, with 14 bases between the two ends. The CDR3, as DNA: TGTGCCAGCAGTGGGGGGCCCCACGGATCACCCCTCCACTTT. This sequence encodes CASSGGPHGSPLHF.

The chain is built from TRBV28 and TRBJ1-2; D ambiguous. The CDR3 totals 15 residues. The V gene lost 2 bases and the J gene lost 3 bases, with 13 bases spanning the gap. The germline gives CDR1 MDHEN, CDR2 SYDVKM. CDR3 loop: CASSLISGADYGYTF. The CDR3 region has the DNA TGTGCCAGCAGTTTAATTTCGGGAGCGGACTATGGCTACACCTTC.

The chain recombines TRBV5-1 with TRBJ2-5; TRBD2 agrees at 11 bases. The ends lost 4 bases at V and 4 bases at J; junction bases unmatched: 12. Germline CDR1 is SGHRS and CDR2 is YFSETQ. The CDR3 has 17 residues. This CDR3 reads CASSPQTSGDPGETQYF. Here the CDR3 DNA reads TGCGCCAGCAGCCCACAGACTAGCGGGGATCCTGGAGAGACCCAGTACTTC.

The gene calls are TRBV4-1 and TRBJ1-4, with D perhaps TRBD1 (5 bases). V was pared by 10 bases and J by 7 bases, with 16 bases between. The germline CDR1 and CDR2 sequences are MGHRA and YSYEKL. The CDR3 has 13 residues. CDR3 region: CATSTAWGEKLFF. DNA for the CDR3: TGCGCCACCTCGACAGCTTGGGGTGAAAAACTGTTTTTT.

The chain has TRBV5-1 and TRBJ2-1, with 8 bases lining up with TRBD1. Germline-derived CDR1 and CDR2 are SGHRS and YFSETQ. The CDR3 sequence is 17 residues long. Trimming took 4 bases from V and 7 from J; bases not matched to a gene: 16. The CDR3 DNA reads TGCGCCAGCAGCGCGGAGGACAGGGCGTTTGAATGGAATGAGCAGTTCTTC. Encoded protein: CASSAEDRAFEWNEQFF. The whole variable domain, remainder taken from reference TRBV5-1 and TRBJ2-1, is KAGVTQTPRYLIKTRGQQVTLSCSPISGHRSVSWYQQTPGQGLQFLFEYFSETQRNKGNFPGRFSGRQFSNSRSEMNVSTLELGDSALYLCASSAEDRAFEWNEQFFGPGTRLTVL.

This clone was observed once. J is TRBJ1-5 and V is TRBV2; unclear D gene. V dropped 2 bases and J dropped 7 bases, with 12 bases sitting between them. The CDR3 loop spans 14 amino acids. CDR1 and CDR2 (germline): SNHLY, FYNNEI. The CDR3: CASSETRDGQPQHF. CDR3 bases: TGTGCCAGCAGTGAAACCCGGGATGGGCAGCCCCAGCATTTT.

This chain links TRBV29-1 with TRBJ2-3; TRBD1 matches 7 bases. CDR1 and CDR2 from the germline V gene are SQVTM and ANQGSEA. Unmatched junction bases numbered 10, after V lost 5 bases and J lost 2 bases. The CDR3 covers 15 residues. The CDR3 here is CSVNSDRLFTDTQYF. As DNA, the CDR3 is TGCAGCGTTAATTCGGACAGGCTATTCACAGATACGCAGTATTTT.

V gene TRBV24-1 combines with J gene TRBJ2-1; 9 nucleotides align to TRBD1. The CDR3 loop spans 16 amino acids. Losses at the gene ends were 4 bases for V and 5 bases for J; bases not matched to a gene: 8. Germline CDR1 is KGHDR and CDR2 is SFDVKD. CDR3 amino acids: CATSDQGTGSDNEQFF. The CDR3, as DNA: TGTGCCACCAGTGACCAGGGGACAGGGTCAGACAATGAGCAGTTCTTC.

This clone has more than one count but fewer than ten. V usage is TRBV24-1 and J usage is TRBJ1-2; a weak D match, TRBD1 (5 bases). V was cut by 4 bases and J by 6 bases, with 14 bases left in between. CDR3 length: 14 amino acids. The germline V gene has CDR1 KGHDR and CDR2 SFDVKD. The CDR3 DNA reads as TGTGCCACCAGTGACGACAGCTATTCCGATGGCTACACCTTC. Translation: CATSDDSYSDGYTF.